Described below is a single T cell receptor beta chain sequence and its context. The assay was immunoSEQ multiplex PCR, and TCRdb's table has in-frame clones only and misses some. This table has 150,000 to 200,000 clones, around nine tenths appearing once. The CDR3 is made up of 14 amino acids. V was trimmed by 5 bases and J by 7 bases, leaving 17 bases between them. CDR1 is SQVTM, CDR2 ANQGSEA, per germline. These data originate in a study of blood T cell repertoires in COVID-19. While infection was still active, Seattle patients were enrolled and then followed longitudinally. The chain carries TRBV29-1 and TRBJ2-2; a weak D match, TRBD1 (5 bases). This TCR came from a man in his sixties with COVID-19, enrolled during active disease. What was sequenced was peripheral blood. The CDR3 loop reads CSVIGASVGGELFF. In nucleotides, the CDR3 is TGCAGCGTTATAGGGGCCTCGGTGGGCGGGGAGCTGTTTTTT.